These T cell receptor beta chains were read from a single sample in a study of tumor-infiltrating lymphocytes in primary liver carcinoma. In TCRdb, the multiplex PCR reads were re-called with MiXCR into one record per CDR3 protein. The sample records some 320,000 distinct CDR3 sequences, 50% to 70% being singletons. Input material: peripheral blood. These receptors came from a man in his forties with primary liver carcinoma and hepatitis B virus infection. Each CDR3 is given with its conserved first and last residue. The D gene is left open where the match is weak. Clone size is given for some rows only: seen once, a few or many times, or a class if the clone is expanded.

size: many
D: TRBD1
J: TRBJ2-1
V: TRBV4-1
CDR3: CASSHPQSGTGVVNEQFF
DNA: TGCGCCAGCAGCCACCCTCAATCCGGGACAGGGGTGGTCAATGAGCAGTTCTTC

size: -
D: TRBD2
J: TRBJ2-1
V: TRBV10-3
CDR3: CAISENRREGRETQFF
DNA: TGTGCCATCAGTGAAAATAGGCGGGAGGGCCGAGAGACCCAGTTCTTC

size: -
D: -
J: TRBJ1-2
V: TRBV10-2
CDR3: CASRQGNGYIF
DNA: TGCGCCAGCAGACAGGGAAATGGCTACATCTTC

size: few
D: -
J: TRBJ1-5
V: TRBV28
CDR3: CASRADIVGQPQHF
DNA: TGTGCCAGCAGAGCGGACATAGTCGGCCAGCCCCAGCATTTT

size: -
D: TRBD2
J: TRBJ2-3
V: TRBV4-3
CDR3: CASSPYGGGEQDRQYF
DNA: TGTGCCAGCAGCCCCTACGGGGGAGGGGAGCAAGATAGGCAGTATTTT

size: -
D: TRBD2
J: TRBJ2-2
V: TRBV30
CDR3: CAWSQGLAGYDTGELFF
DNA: TGTGCCTGGAGTCAGGGACTAGCGGGTTATGACACCGGGGAGCTGTTTTTT

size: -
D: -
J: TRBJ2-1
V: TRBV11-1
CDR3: CASSFSRIYNEQFF
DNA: TGTGCCAGCAGCTTCAGTCGCATCTACAATGAGCAGTTCTTC

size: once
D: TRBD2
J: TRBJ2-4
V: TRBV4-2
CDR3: CVSSQELAGAVNIQYF
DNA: TGTGTCAGCAGCCAAGAACTAGCGGGAGCTGTAAACATTCAGTACTTC

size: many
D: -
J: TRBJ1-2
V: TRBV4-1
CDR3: CASSTNGVNYGYTF
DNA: TGCGCCAGCAGCACGAACGGGGTCAACTATGGCTACACCTTC

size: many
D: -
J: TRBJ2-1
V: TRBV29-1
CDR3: CSALPKANEQFF
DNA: TGCAGCGCTCTACCAAAGGCCAATGAGCAGTTCTTC

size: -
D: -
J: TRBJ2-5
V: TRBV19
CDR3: CASSKPPRDTVQETQYF
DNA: TGTGCCAGTAGTAAACCACCCCGGGACACAGTCCAAGAGACCCAGTACTTC

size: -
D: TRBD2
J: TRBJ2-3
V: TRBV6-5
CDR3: CVSSYGAGTTSTDTQYF
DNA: TGTGTCAGCAGTTACGGGGCGGGGACGACTAGCACAGATACACAGTATTTT

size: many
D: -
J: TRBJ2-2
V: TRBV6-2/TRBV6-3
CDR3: CASSWAASNTGELFF
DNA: TGTGCCAGCAGTTGGGCAGCCTCGAACACCGGGGAGCTGTTTTTT

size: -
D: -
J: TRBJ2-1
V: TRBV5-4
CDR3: CASRRSMSTDDEQFF
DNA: TGTGCCAGCAGGCGGAGTATGAGTACAGACGATGAGCAGTTCTTC

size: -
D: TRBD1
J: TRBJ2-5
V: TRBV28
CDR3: CASSLSDRGRETQYF
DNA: TGTGCCAGCAGTTTATCGGACAGGGGTCGGGAGACCCAGTACTTC

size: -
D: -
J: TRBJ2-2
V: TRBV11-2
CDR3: CASRYTGWGMTGELFF
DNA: TGTGCCAGCAGATACACGGGCTGGGGAATGACCGGGGAGCTGTTTTTT

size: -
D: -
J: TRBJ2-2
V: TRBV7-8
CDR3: CASSPAGGADGELFF
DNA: TGTGCCAGCAGCCCCGCCGGGGGAGCTGACGGGGAGCTGTTTTTT

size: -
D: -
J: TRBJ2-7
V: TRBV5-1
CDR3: CASSFGSQGGEQYF
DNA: TGCGCCAGCAGCTTTGGCTCGCAGGGCGGGGAGCAGTACTTC

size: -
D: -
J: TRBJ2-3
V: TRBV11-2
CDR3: CASTIRRLKEKTDTQYF
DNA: TGTGCCAGCACCATCCGGAGGCTAAAGGAGAAGACAGATACGCAGTATTTT

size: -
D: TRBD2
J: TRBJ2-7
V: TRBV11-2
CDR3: CASSLGGSSDEQYF
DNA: TGTGCCAGCAGCTTAGGCGGGAGTTCCGACGAGCAGTACTTC

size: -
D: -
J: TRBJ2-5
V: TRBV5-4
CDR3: CASSLQGGKETQYF
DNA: TGTGCCAGCAGCTTACAGGGGGGGAAAGAGACCCAGTACTTC

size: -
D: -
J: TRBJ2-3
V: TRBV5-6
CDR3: CASSLRGPDTQYF
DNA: TGTGCCAGCAGCTTGCGAGGGCCAGATACGCAGTATTTT

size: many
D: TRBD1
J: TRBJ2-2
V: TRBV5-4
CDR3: CASSSRAQGARGGELFF
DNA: TGTGCCAGCAGCTCGAGGGCACAGGGGGCCAGGGGCGGGGAGCTGTTTTTT